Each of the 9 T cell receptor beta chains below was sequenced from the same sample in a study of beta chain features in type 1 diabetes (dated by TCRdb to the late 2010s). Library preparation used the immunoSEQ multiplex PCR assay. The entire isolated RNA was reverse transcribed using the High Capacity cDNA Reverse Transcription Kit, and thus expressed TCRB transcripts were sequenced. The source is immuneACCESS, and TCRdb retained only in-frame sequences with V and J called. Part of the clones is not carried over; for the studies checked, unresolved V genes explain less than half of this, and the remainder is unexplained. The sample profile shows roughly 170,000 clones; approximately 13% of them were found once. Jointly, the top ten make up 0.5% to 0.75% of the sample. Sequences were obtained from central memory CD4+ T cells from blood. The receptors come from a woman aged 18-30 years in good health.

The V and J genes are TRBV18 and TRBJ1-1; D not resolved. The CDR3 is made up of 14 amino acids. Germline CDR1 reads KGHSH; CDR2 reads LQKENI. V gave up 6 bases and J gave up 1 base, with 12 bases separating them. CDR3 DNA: TGTGCCAGCTCCCTGGCAGTTAAGAACACTGAAGCTTTCTTT. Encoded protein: CASSLAVKNTEAFF.

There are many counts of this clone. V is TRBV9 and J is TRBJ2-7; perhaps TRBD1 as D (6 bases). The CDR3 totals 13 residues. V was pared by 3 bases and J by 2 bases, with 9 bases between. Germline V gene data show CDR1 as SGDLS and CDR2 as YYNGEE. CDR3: CASSEGDPYEQYF. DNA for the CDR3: TGTGCCAGCAGCGAGGGGGATCCCTACGAGCAGTACTTC.

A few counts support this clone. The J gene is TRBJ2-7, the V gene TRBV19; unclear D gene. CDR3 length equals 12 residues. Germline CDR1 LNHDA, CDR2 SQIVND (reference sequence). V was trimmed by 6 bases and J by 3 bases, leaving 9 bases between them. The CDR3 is CASRRLFYEQYF. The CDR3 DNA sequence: TGTGCCAGTAGACGACTCTTCTACGAGCAGTACTTC.

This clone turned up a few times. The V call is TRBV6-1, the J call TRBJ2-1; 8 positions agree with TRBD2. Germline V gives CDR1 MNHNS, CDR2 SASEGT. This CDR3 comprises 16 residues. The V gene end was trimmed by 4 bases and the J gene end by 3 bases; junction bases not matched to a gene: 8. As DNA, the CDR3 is TGTGCCAGCAGTGGCACTAGCGGACCCCTCTACAATGAGCAGTTCTTC. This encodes CASSGTSGPLYNEQFF.

The CDR3 loop reads CASSSPPDSIFSYEQYF. The DNA for the CDR3 is TGTGCCAGCAGTTCACCGCCGGACAGTATTTTCTCCTACGAGCAGTACTTC. The chain has TRBV28 and TRBJ2-7, with D maybe TRBD1 (6 bases). This CDR3 contains 17 residues. The germline V and J ends were trimmed by 4 bases and 0 bases, with 19 bases remaining between them. The germline CDR1 and CDR2 sequences are MDHEN and SYDVKM.

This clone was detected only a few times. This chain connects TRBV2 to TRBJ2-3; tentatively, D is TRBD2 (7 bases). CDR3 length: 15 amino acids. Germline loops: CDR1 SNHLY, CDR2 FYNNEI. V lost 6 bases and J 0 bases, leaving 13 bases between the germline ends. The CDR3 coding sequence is TGTGCCAGCAGGGGGGGGGCAGGGAGCACAGATACGCAGTATTTT. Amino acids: CASRGGAGSTDTQYF.

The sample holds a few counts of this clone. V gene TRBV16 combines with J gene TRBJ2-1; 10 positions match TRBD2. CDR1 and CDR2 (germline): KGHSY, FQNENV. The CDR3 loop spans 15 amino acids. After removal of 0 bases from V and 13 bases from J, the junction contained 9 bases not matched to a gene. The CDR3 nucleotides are TGTGCCAGCAGCCAATCGGCTGTACTAGCGGGACGACAGTTCTTC. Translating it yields CASSQSAVLAGRQFF.

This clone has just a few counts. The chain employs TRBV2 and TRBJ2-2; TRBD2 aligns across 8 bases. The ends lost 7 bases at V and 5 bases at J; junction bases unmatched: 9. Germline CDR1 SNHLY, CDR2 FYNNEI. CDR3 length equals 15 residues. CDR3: CASTGTQRETGELFF. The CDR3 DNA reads TGTGCCAGCACCGGGACCCAGCGGGAGACCGGGGAGCTGTTTTTT.

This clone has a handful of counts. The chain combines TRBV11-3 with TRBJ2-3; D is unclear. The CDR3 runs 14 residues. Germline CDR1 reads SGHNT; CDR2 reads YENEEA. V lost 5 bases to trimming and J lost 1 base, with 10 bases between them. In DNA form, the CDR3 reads TGTGCCAGCAGCCCCAGTCGGGGCACAGATACGCAGTATTTT. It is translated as CASSPSRGTDTQYF.